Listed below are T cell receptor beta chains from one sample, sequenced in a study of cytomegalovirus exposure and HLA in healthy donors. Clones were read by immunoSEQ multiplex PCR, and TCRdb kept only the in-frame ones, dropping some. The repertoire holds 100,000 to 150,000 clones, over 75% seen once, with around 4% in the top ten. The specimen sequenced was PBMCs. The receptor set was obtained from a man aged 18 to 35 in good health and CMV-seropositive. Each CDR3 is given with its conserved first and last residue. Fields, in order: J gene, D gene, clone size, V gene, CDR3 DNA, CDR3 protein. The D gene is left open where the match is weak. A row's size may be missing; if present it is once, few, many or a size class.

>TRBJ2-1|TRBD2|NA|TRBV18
TGTGCCAGCTCACCGACTAGCGGGAGTTACAATGAGCAGTTCTTC
CASSPTSGSYNEQFF
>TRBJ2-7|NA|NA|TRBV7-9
TGTGCCAGCAGCTTAGGTCAGGGAGGCGACGAGCAGTACTTC
CASSLGQGGDEQYF
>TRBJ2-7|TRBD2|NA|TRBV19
TGTGCCAGTAGTACTCGACTAGCGGATCCCTACGAGCAGTACTTC
CASSTRLADPYEQYF
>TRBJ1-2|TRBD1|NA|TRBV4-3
TGCGCCAGCAGCCAAGATCGGGACAGCCTCTACACCTTC
CASSQDRDSLYTF
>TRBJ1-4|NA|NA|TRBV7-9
TGTGCCAGCAGCTTAGATGGGGGCGCAACTAATGAAAAACTGTTTTTT
CASSLDGGATNEKLFF
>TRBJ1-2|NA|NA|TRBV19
TGTGCCAGTAGTACAGTCTACTATGGCTACACCTTC
CASSTVYYGYTF
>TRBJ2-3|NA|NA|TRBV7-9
TGTTCCAGCAGCTTAGAGCCGTCAGGGATTAGCACAGATACGCAGTATTTT
CSSSLEPSGISTDTQYF
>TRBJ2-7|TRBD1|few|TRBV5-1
TGCGCCAGCAGCCCGGACAGGGGGAAGCAGTACTTC
CASSPDRGKQYF
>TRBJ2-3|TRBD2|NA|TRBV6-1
TGTGCCAGCAGTGAAGGTAGCGGGAGGTTTGTTTGGGATACGCAGTATTTT
CASSEGSGRFVWDTQYF
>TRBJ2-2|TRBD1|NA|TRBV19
TGTGCCAGTAGTCCTCCCGGACAGGTGATTACCGGGGAGCTGTTTTTT
CASSPPGQVITGELFF
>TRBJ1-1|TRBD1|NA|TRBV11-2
TGTGCCAGCAGCTTGACAGGGGCGAACACTGAAGCTTTCTTT
CASSLTGANTEAFF
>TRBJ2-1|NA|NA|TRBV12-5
TGTGCTAGTGCCATTAACGGGGGAAATGAGCAGTTCTTC
CASAINGGNEQFF
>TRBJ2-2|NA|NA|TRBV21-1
TGTGCCAGCAGCATCAGTACGGGCAGGGTGGACACCGGGGAGCTGTTTTTT
CASSISTGRVDTGELFF
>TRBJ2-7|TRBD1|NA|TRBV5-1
TGCGCCAGCAGCTTGCTCGGGTACGGGACAGGGGGCCATATTTCCTACGAGCAGTACTTC
CASSLLGYGTGGHISYEQYF
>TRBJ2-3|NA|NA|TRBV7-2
TGTGCCAGCAGCTTATTGGGGGGGGCCACAGATACGCAGTATTTT
CASSLLGGATDTQYF
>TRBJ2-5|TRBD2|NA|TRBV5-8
TGTGCCAGCAGCTTGACGCCTAGCGGGAGATTCGGGACCCAGTACTTC
CASSLTPSGRFGTQYF
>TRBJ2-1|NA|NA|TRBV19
TGTGCCAGTAGTATAATTGAGGGGGGGTCCTACAATGAGCAGTTCTTC
CASSIIEGGSYNEQFF
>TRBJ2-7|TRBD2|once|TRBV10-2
TGCGCCAGTCAACTAGCGGGAAACTACGAGCAGTACTTC
CASQLAGNYEQYF
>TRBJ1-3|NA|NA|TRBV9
TGTGCCAGCAGCGTTACTTACTCTGGAAACACCATATATTTT
CASSVTYSGNTIYF
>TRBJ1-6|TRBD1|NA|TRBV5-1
TGCGCCAGCAGCAGGAACCCGGGACAGGAAAATTCACCCCTCCACTTT
CASSRNPGQENSPLHF
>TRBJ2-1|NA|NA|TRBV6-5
TGTGCCAGCAGCCAGGGGGGTGATGAGCAGTTCTTC
CASSQGGDEQFF
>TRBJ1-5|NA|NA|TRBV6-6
TGTGCCAGCAGTTATGGGGAGAGTGGGCATTTT
CASSYGESGHF
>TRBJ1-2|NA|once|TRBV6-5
TGTGCCAGCGCAGGTGCGGGGGACAACTATGGCTACACCTTC
CASAGAGDNYGYTF
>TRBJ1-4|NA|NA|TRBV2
TGTGCCATCACAGGATCGGACGGGGGTGAAAAACTGTTTTTT
CAITGSDGGEKLFF
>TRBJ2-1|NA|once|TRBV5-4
TGTGCCAGCAGGCCCCGAGGGGGGGCGCATGGGCAGTTCTTC
CASRPRGGAHGQFF
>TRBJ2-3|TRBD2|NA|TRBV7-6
TGTGCCAGCAGTAGCGGGGGGGGCACAGATACGCAGTATTTT
CASSSGGGTDTQYF
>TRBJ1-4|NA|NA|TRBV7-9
TGTGCCAGCATGAGATCCGGGGGGGGTGGTGAAAAACTGTTTTTT
CASMRSGGGGEKLFF
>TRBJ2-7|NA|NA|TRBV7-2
TGTGCCAGCAGCCCCGGTCGGGGGAACGAGCAGTACTTC
CASSPGRGNEQYF
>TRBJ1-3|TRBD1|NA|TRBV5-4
TGTGCCAGCAGCCGACAGGGTTCTGGAAACACCATATATTTT
CASSRQGSGNTIYF
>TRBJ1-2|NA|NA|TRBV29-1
TGCAGCGTTGAGATCGTACAGTACTATGGCTACACCTTC
CSVEIVQYYGYTF
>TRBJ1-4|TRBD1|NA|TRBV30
TGTGCCTGTTCGGGACAGGAAAAACTGTTTTTT
CACSGQEKLFF
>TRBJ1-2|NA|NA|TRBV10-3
TGTGCTACTACGACGGGGGTAGGGGGCTACACCTTC
CATTTGVGGYTF
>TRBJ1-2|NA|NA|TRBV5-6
TGTGCCAGCAGCTCGTATGGGGGGGGACTTGCCCGCTATGGCTACACCTTC
CASSSYGGGLARYGYTF
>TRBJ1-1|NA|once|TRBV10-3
TGTGCCATCAGTGAATATCAGGTTGAAGCTTTCTTT
CAISEYQVEAFF
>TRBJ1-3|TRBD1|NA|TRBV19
TGTGCCAGTAGTAGGAGACAGGGGGCGTCTGGAAACACCATATATTTT
CASSRRQGASGNTIYF
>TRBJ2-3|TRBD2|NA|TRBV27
TGTGCCAGCAGCGGCGAGACTAGCGGGAATGGGGTCACAGATACGCAGTATTTT
CASSGETSGNGVTDTQYF
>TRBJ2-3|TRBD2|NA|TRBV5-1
TGCGCCAGCAGCTTTCGTAGCGGGCTGGGAGATACGCAGTATTTT
CASSFRSGLGDTQYF
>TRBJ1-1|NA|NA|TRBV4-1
TGCGCCAGCAGGAACAGGGCTAAGAACACTGAAGCTTTCTTT
CASRNRAKNTEAFF
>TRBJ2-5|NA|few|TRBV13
TGTGCCAGCAGCTTAGTCGAAACCCTCCGGCAAGAGACCCAGTACTTC
CASSLVETLRQETQYF
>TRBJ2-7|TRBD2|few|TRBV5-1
TGCGCCAGCAGCTTGGGGTCGCCAGCGGGAGACTACGAGCAGTACTTC
CASSLGSPAGDYEQYF
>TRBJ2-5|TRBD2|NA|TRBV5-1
TGCGCCAGCAGCTTGCAGGTAGCGGGCATCCAAGAGACCCAGTACTTC
CASSLQVAGIQETQYF
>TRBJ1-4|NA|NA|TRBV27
TGTGCCAGCAGGAGAATCAGGGATATTAATGAAAAACTGTTTTTT
CASRRIRDINEKLFF
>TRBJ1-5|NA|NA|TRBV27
TGTGCCAGCAGGGAGAGCAATCAGCCCCAGCATTTT
CASRESNQPQHF
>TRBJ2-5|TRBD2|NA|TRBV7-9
TGTGCCAGCATGGGGCTAGCGGGAGGAGGAGAGACCCAGTACTTC
CASMGLAGGGETQYF
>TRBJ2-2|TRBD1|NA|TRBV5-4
TGTGCCAGCAGCTTACAGGGGCATCACACCGGGGAGCTGTTTTTT
CASSLQGHHTGELFF
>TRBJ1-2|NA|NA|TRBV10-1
TGCGCCAGCAGTGAGAACAGGGAAGGCTATGGCTACACCTTC
CASSENREGYGYTF
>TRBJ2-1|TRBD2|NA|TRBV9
TGTGCCAGCAGCGTAGGGGACGGACTAGCATTCAATGAGCAGTTCTTC
CASSVGDGLAFNEQFF
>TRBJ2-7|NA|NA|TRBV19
TGTGCCAGTAGTATTCAGGGTCAGAACTACGAGCAGTACTTC
CASSIQGQNYEQYF
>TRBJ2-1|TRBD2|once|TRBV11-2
TGTGCCAGCAGCTTACAATTAAGCGGGAGAGGCAATGAGCAGTTCTTC
CASSLQLSGRGNEQFF
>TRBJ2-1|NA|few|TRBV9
TGTGCCAGCAGCGTAGCATACCGAGCTAGCTCCTACAATGAGCAGTTCTTC
CASSVAYRASSYNEQFF
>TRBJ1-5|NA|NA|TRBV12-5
TGTGCTAGTGGTTTGGAACGAGGGCCAAATCAGCCCCAGCATTTT
CASGLERGPNQPQHF
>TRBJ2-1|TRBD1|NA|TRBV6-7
TGTGCCAGCAGCTTACGCCGGACAGGGACCTACAATGAGCAGTTCTTC
CASSLRRTGTYNEQFF
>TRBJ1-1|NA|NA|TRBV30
TGTGCCTGGAGTCCTGCAGGTGGCAGCACTGAAGCTTTCTTT
CAWSPAGGSTEAFF
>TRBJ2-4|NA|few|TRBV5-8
TGTGCCAGCCTTACTACGGGGGTCGGAAACATTCAGTACTTC
CASLTTGVGNIQYF
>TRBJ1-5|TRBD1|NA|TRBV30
TGTGCCTACTCGACAGGGTTGGATCAGCCCCAGCATTTT
CAYSTGLDQPQHF
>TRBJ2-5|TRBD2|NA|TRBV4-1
TGCGCCAGCAGCCAACTAAGGGCCGGGACTAGGGAGAAAGAGACCCAGTACTTC
CASSQLRAGTREKETQYF
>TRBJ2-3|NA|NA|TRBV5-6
TGTGCCAGCAGCCTAGAAAGCGGGCTTGAAAGCACAGATACGCAGTATTTT
CASSLESGLESTDTQYF
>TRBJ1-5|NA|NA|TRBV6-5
TGTGCCAGCAGTTACCGGGTAGGCAATCAGCCCCAGCATTTT
CASSYRVGNQPQHF
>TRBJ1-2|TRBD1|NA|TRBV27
TGTGCCAGCAGTTTATCAGGGGGCGCAACAGGCTATGGCTACACCTTC
CASSLSGGATGYGYTF